These 14 T cell receptor beta chains came from one sample sequenced in a study of CD4+ T cells in melanoma. Generated by immunoSEQ multiplex PCR, the TCRdb table keeps only in-frame clones and is missing some. The sample lists approximately 14,000 clones, about 64% occurring once. Sample: cells from a culture (not recorded whether cultured in vitro). These receptors all stem from a human donor with melanoma.

V usage is TRBV27 and J usage is TRBJ2-3; TRBD2 aligns across 7 bases. CDR3 length: 15 amino acids. Per the germline V gene, CDR1 is MNHEY and CDR2 is SMNVEV (reference sequence). J gave up 2 bases and V 3 bases, and 5 bases lay outside the gene matches. Here the CDR3 reads CASSFRGSDTDTQYF. In DNA form, the CDR3 reads TGTGCCAGCAGTTTCCGCGGGAGTGACACAGATACGCAGTATTTT.

DNA of the CDR3: TGTGCCAGCAGCTTAAATGAGCTCGGCGAGCAGTACTTC. This encodes CASSLNELGEQYF. The chain recombines TRBV7-3 with TRBJ2-7; D ambiguous. Looked up from germline, CDR1 is SGHTA and CDR2 is FQGTGA. The V and J ends lost 1 base and 6 bases respectively, with 10 bases between them. CDR3 size: 13 residues.

V is TRBV19 and J is TRBJ1-5; 7 bases align to TRBD1. With V trimmed by 4 bases and J by 6 bases, 9 bases remained unmatched. Looked up from germline, CDR1 is LNHDA and CDR2 is SQIVND (reference sequence). The CDR3 consists of 15 residues. Here the CDR3 reads CASSTDNRGGQPQHF. The DNA for the CDR3 is TGTGCCAGTAGTACCGATAACAGGGGCGGTCAGCCCCAGCATTTT.

This chain links TRBV30 with TRBJ1-4; D is possibly TRBD1 (5 bases). Trimming took 4 bases from V and 7 from J, leaving 19 bases between them. Germline V gives CDR1 GTSNPN, CDR2 SVGIG (reference sequence). The CDR3 spans 15 residues. The CDR3 sequence is CAWKRGTPKGEKLFF. For the CDR3, the DNA is TGTGCCTGGAAAAGAGGGACCCCCAAGGGTGAAAAACTGTTTTTT.

This chain uses TRBV7-2 with TRBJ2-2, with D perhaps matching TRBD1 (5 bases). This CDR3 has 14 amino acids. V dropped 3 bases and J dropped 4 bases, with 9 bases sitting between them. CDR1 and CDR2 from the germline V gene are SGHTA and FQGNSA. CDR3 coding DNA: TGTGCCAGCAGCTTGGCAGGGCGCACCGGGGAGCTGTTTTTT. Its translation is CASSLAGRTGELFF. Based on the CDR3 plus reference TRBV7-2 and TRBJ2-2, the full variable domain is GAGVSQSPSNKVTEKGKDVELRCDPISGHTALYWYRQSLGQGLEFLIYFQGNSAPDKSGLPSDRFSAERTGGSVSTLTIQRTQQEDSAVYLCASSLAGRTGELFFGEGSRLTVL.

The chain joins TRBV5-1 to TRBJ2-2; unclear D gene. V gave up 2 bases and J gave up 6 bases, with 11 bases separating them. The germline V gene encodes CDR1 SGHRS and CDR2 YFSETQ. This CDR3 spans 14 amino acids. The CDR3 is CASSFWGNAGELFF. The CDR3 DNA reads TGCGCCAGCAGCTTTTGGGGAAATGCCGGGGAGCTGTTTTTT.

The chain combines TRBV7-9 with TRBJ2-5; TRBD2 matches at 9 bases. The CDR3 covers 17 residues. In germline, CDR1 is SEHNR, CDR2 FQNEAQ (reference sequence). J gave up 3 bases and V 1 base, and 9 bases lay outside the gene matches. CDR3 loop: CASSLGSSGGFEETQYF. Here the CDR3 DNA reads TGTGCCAGCAGCTTAGGGAGTAGCGGGGGTTTCGAAGAGACCCAGTACTTC.

The chain couples TRBV2 to TRBJ2-7; TRBD1 agrees at 8 bases. V lost 10 bases, J lost 2 bases, and 7 bases stayed unmatched. Germline V gives CDR1 SNHLY, CDR2 FYNNEI. The CDR3 spans 13 residues. The CDR3 DNA reads as TGTGCCACCCTGGGGACAGGCACCTACGAGCAGTACTTC. This gives the protein CATLGTGTYEQYF.

This chain joins TRBV5-6 and TRBJ1-2; D perhaps matches TRBD1 (5 bases). V shed 4 bases and J shed 2 bases, with 15 bases lying between them. Germline V lookup: CDR1 SGHDT, CDR2 YYEEEE. The CDR3 is made up of 15 amino acids. The CDR3 region is CASSGRRGTNYGYTF. In DNA form, the CDR3 reads TGTGCCAGCAGCGGGCGGAGGGGAACCAACTATGGCTACACCTTC.

This chain joins TRBV20-1 and TRBJ1-2; D unclear. This CDR3 has 11 amino acids. V was cut by 3 bases and J by 4 bases, with 6 bases left in between. Germline CDR1 reads DFQATT; CDR2 reads SNEGSKA (reference sequence). Here the CDR3 DNA reads TGCAGTGCTAGGCCCATCTATGGCTACACCTTC. It specifies CSARPIYGYTF.

V usage is TRBV9 and J usage is TRBJ1-1; 7 bases align to TRBD1. V lost 4 bases, J lost 7 bases, and 16 bases stayed unmatched. The length of the CDR3 is 16 residues. CDR1 is SGDLS, CDR2 YYNGEE, per germline. The CDR3 is CASSPTTRTGLHEAFF. CDR3 DNA: TGTGCCAGCAGCCCCACAACCCGGACAGGCTTGCATGAAGCTTTCTTT.

Only a few counts were recorded for this clone. Here the CDR3 reads CASSSFGRGSNSPLHF. CDR3 in DNA: TGTGCCAGTAGTTCTTTTGGTCGGGGTAGCAATTCACCCCTCCACTTT. The chain carries TRBV19 and TRBJ1-6; the D is unclear. The CDR3 consists of 16 residues. V was shortened by 5 bases and J by 7 bases, with 18 bases between the two germline ends. The germline gives CDR1 LNHDA, CDR2 SQIVND (reference sequence).

This rearrangement joins TRBV4-1 to TRBJ2-1; tentatively, D is TRBD2 (5 bases). The CDR3 loop spans 17 amino acids. V lost 1 base, J lost 7 bases, and 20 bases lay in between. Germline assignment: CDR1 MGHRA and CDR2 YSYEKL. CDR3 residues: CASSQGGVYLTSNEQFF. CDR3 nucleotides: TGCGCCAGCAGCCAAGGGGGAGTTTACCTCACTTCGAATGAGCAGTTCTTC.

The rearrangement links TRBV11-2 to TRBJ1-6; D unresolved. This CDR3 spans 16 amino acids. Germline CDR1 SGHAT, CDR2 FQNNGV. Deletions cut 1 base from V and 9 bases from J, with 16 bases between. CDR3 nucleotide sequence: TGTGCCAGCAGCTTAGGGAGCGGATTGGAGGGTTCACCCCTCCACTTT. Residues: CASSLGSGLEGSPLHF.